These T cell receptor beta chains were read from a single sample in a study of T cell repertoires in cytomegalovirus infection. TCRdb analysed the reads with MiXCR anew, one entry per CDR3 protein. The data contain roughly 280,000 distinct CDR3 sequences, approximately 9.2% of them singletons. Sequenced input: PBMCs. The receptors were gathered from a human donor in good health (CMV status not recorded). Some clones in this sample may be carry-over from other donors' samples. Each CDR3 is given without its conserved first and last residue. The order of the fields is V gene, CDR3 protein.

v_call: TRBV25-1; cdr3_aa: ASRSQGAHGELF
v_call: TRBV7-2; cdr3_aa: ASSLESAGGNNEQY
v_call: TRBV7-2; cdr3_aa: ASSLGLAGERGETQY
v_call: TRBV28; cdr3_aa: ASSTGLAGEGGLEQY
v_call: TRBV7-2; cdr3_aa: ASSPPDRVGQRA
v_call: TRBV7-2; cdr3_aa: ASSSDPLASTGELF
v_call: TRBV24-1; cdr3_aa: ATSERTSGSYEQY
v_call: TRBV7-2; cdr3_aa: ASSLSGTGAGETQY
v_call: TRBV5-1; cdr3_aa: ASSPQGGGSGYEQY
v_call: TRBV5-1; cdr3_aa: ASSSPLEQF
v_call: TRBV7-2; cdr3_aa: ASSLDGGVNTEAF
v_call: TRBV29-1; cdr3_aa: SVAPGIEAF
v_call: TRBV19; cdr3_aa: ASSPTGILTYEQY
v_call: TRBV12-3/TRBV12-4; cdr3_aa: ASSFQREQF
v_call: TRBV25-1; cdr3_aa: ATGGQGASGYT
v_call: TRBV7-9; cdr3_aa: ASTMLSGQGGREQF
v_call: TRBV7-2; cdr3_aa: ASSPWTSGDETQY
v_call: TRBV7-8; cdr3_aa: ASSLAGVGQY
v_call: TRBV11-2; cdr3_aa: ASSHSGLAGRLHEQY
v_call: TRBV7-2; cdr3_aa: ASSYSPWEVTGELF
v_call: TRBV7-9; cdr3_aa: ASSLDKGYEQY
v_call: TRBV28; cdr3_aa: ASSTSGGGEKLF
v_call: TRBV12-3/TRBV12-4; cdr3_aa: ASSFFHGELF
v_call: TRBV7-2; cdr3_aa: ASSGGVGRTSYEQY
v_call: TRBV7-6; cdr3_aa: ASANRGSFTGELF
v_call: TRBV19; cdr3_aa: ASSITGTPTSGANVLT
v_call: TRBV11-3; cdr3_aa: ASSKQGVDYGYT
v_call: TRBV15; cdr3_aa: ATSRDLGYGNQPQH
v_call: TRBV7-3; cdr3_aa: ASSLGVWGGDTQY
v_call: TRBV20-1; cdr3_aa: SASDQGGLEAF
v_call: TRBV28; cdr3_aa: ASSLTLSSNQPQH
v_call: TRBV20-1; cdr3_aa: SAPGSKEQY
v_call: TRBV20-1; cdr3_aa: SAREFSGGDTGELF
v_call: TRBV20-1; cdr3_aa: SASLTSGGTDTQY
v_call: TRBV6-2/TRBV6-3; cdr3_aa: ASSYAVGRGQETQY
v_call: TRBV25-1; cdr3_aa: ASSEGSRGNTEAF
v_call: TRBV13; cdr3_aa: ASSLAGDPAYEQY
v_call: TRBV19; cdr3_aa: ASSPQQGPSYGYT
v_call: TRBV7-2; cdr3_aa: ASSFTSNQPQH
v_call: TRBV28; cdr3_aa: ASSLGFRAAEAF
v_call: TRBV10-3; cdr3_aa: AIKKTGDNQPQH
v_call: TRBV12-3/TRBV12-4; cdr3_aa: ASSPRPQGNTEAF